This TCR beta chain appears in the sequencing data of a study of long-term antiretroviral therapy in people with HIV. As for the study in general: By about a decade, the earliest samples predate the 2015 immediate-ART recommendation.

Each sample contained roughly 0.95-10 million cryopreserved PBMC, thawed before DNA extraction. General study points: Diversity measured after ART increased yet remained under transplant donor controls. Clones that had undergone expansion before ART prevailed in the repertoire throughout all time points.

An immunoSEQ assay, version v3.0, was performed at survey level. Profiling relied on immunoSEQ multiplex PCR, and the TCRdb table lists in-frame clones only, not all of them. The sample lists about 21,000 clones, approximately 84% seen once, with approximately 4.6% in the top ten. The germline CDR1 and CDR2 sequences are SGHRS and YFSETQ. The V segment lost 0 bases and the J segment 1 base; nucleotides outside the gene matches: 6. This CDR3 has 16 residues. Remarks on this clone: The antigen remains unidentified.

The receptor's source is a man between 18 and 35 years old with HIV. The input for sequencing was unsorted PBMCs, taken 0.5 years after starting antiretroviral therapy. The J gene is TRBJ1-1, the V gene TRBV5-1; 7 bases map to TRBD1. This CDR3 is CASSLVAQGGNTEAFF. Here the CDR3 DNA reads TGCGCCAGCAGCTTGGTTGCGCAGGGGGGGAACACTGAAGCTTTCTTT.